Following are 30 T cell receptor beta chains from one sample sequenced in a study of T cells in Graves' hyperthyroidism and ophthalmopathy. Amplification yielded TCR beta CDR3 regions, with RNA transcripts as the source. The TCR CDR3 was amplified in a first-round RT-PCR using the HTBI primer set. TCRdb analysed the multiplex PCR reads with MiXCR anew, one entry per CDR3 protein. The sample lists about 840,000 distinct CDR3 sequences; around 38% were seen once. Sequencing was performed on blood. All receptors derive from a man aged 18 to 29 with Graves' hyperthyroidism.

This chain joins TRBV9 and TRBJ2-2; D gene uncertain. Trimming cost V 3 bases and J 7 bases, with 13 bases left between them. Looked up from germline, CDR1 is SGDLS and CDR2 is YYNGEE. There are 14 residues in the CDR3. This CDR3 is CASSGTPLSGELFF. For the CDR3, the DNA is TGTGCCAGCAGCGGCACGCCACTTAGCGGGGAGCTGTTTTTT.

This clonotype came up many times. The V call is TRBV13, the J call TRBJ2-2; tentatively, D is TRBD1 (6 bases). Germline values: CDR1 PRHDT, CDR2 FYEKMQ (reference sequence). V was shortened by 4 bases and J by 6 bases, with 12 bases between the two germline ends. The CDR3 has 14 residues. CDR3 region: CASSSDRPAGELFF. CDR3 DNA sequence: TGTGCCAGCAGCTCCGACAGGCCTGCCGGGGAGCTGTTTTTT.

Regarding this clonotype: This CDR3 is missing its conserved last phenylalanine or tryptophan, likely due to a read error. V is TRBV2 and J is TRBJ2-1; D uncertain. V was pared by 7 bases and J by 6 bases, with 10 bases between. This CDR3 is built from 12 residues. Germline CDR1 and CDR2: SNHLY and FYNNEI. The chain's CDR3 is CASNAWPNEQFY. The CDR3 DNA sequence: TGTGCCAGCAACGCCTGGCCCAATGAGCAGTTCTAC.

This clonotype was seen a handful of times. The DNA for the CDR3 is TGCGCCAGCAGCTTGGGTTCCCAGACCTACGAGCAGTACTTC. It encodes CASSLGSQTYEQYF. The chain uses TRBV5-1 and TRBJ2-7, with D uncertain. Germline CDR1 reads SGHRS; CDR2 reads YFSETQ. The CDR3 is 14 residues long. V dropped 0 bases and J dropped 2 bases, with 9 bases sitting between them.

The CDR3 region has the DNA TGTGCCAGCAGTGGATCCCGAGGGAGTGAGGGCTACACCTTC. Encoded protein: CASSGSRGSEGYTF. The V and J genes are TRBV2 and TRBJ1-2; D is undetermined. Trimming removed 4 bases at V and 8 bases at J, with 17 bases between. Per germline, CDR1 SNHLY and CDR2 FYNNEI. CDR3 length: 14 residues. Combining the CDR3 with reference TRBV2 and TRBJ1-2 gives the whole variable domain EPEVTQTPSHQVTQMGQEVILRCVPISNHLYFYWYRQILGQKVEFLVSFYNNEISEKSEIFDDQFSVERPDGSNFTLKIRSTKLEDSAMYFCASSGSRGSEGYTFGSGTRLTVV.

Many counts were recorded for this clonotype. V is TRBV10-3 and J is TRBJ2-6, with D tentatively TRBD2 (6 bases). The CDR3 covers 15 residues. Between the trimmed V and J ends, which lost 5 bases and 4 bases, there was a span of 12 bases. Germline-derived CDR1 and CDR2 are ENHRY and SYGVKD. The CDR3 here is CAISSEGRGANVLTF. CDR3 coding DNA: TGTGCCATCAGTTCGGAGGGGCGAGGGGCCAACGTCCTGACTTTC.

The sample holds many counts of this clonotype. This chain links TRBV7-9 with TRBJ2-5; 7 bases align to TRBD1. The V segment lost 0 bases and the J segment 2 bases; nucleotides outside the gene matches: 6. Per the germline V gene, CDR1 is SEHNR and CDR2 is FQNEAQ (reference sequence). The CDR3 has 16 residues. The CDR3 DNA reads TGTGCCAGCAGCTTAGCTGGGAAGGGACAGCAAGAGACCCAGTACTTC. As protein: CASSLAGKGQQETQYF.

On this clonotype itself: A junction end diverges from the germline sequence, so it may reflect a read error. This chain links TRBV6-4 with TRBJ2-6, with a tentative D call TRBD2 (7 bases). Germline loops: CDR1 MRHNA, CDR2 SNTAGT. CDR3 size: 15 residues. The DNA for the CDR3 is TGTGCCAGCATATGGGGGGGCTCTGAGGCCAACGTCCTGACTTTC. Protein sequence: CASIWGGSEANVLTF.

The V call is TRBV7-2, the J call TRBJ2-5; 7 nucleotides match TRBD2. Germline-derived CDR1 and CDR2 are SGHTA and FQGNSA. CDR3 size: 15 residues. V shed 1 base and J 5 bases; nucleotides not matched to a gene: 7. CDR3 sequence: CASSLGPGGYETQYF. The CDR3 DNA is TGTGCCAGCAGCTTAGGACCCGGGGGGTACGAGACCCAGTACTTC.

This clonotype was recorded many times. The V call is TRBV19, the J call TRBJ1-2; D uncertain. V lost 3 bases and J lost 6, with 20 bases in between. The length of the CDR3 is 16 residues. Germline V gene data show CDR1 as LNHDA and CDR2 as SQIVND (reference sequence). The CDR3 sequence: CASSMGRPLYDDGYTF. CDR3 nucleotides: TGTGCCAGTAGTATGGGCCGGCCACTATATGATGATGGCTACACCTTC.

The count of this clonotype is one. A read error is possible here, since a much larger clone lies one base away. The chain couples TRBV7-8 to TRBJ2-5; 8 bases are shared with TRBD2. This CDR3 is 11 amino acids long. CDR1 SGHVS and CDR2 FQNEAQ come from the germline V gene. Trimming took 4 bases from V and 10 from J; bases not matched to a gene: 2. CDR3 sequence: CASSYGGDQYF. CDR3 in DNA: TGTGCCAGCAGCTACGGGGGGGACCAGTACTTC.

Points on this clonotype: Possible read error: a much larger clone is one base away. This sequence joins TRBV29-1 and TRBJ2-7; D may be TRBD1 or TRBD2 (5 bases each). From germline, CDR1 is SQVTM and CDR2 ANQGSEA. The CDR3 is made up of 14 amino acids. Trimming stripped 2 bases from V and 3 bases from J, with 14 bases between. The CDR3 nucleotides read TGCAGCGTTGAAATCTCCCGGGACGGCTACGAGCAGTACTTC. This translates into CSVEISRDGYEQYF.

About this clonotype: A read error may be the cause here, since a much bigger clone is one base away. The V and J genes are TRBV7-9 and TRBJ1-2; TRBD1 is a possible D gene (5 bases). CDR1 and CDR2 from the germline V gene are SEHNR and FQNEAQ (reference sequence). The CDR3 contains 14 residues. V lost 6 bases to trimming and J lost 5 bases, with 16 bases between them. CDR3 residues: CASRSLGTVYGYTF. The DNA for the CDR3 is TGTGCCAGCAGGTCTCTAGGGACTGTATATGGCTACACCTTC.

This clonotype was seen repeatedly, ten times or more. The J gene is TRBJ1-6, the V gene TRBV12-3 or TRBV12-4, with 7 bases matching TRBD1. The V gene end was trimmed by 3 bases and the J gene end by 9 bases; junction bases not matched to a gene: 5. CDR3 length: 14 residues. The CDR3 is CASSFDRVASPLHF. The DNA for the CDR3 is TGTGCCAGCAGTTTCGACAGGGTGGCTTCACCCCTCCACTTT.

As concerns this clonotype: This may arise from a read error, as a much more abundant clone is one base away. The CDR3 DNA is TGTGCCAACAGCTTAACAGGGGAGAACACTGAAGCTTTCTTT. Translated: CANSLTGENTEAFF. The chain is built from TRBV7-9 and TRBJ1-1; 7 bases are shared with TRBD1. Germline loops: CDR1 SEHNR, CDR2 FQNEAQ (reference sequence). CDR3 size: 14 residues. The complete variable domain, with remaining parts taken from reference TRBV7-9 and TRBJ1-1, reads DTGVSQNPRHKITKRGQNVTFRCDPISEHNRLYWYRQTLGQGPEFLTYFQNEAQLEKSRLLSDRFSAERPKGSFSTLEIQRTEQGDSAMYLCANSLTGENTEAFFGQGTRLTVV.

This clonotype showed up many times. The V and J genes are TRBV7-3 and TRBJ1-1, with D possibly matching TRBD1 (5 bases). V lost 5 bases to trimming and J lost 4 bases, with 11 bases between them. Germline assignment: CDR1 SGHTA and CDR2 FQGTGA. This CDR3 comprises 13 residues. The chain's CDR3 is CASSPLGGTEAFF. In DNA form, the CDR3 reads TGTGCCAGCAGCCCCTTGGGGGGCACTGAAGCTTTCTTT.

The V and J genes are TRBV5-5 and TRBJ1-1; D is undetermined. V was pared by 2 bases and J by 0 bases, with 8 bases between. The V gene's germline CDR1 is SGHKS and CDR2 YYEKEE (reference sequence). There are 14 residues in the CDR3. The CDR3 region has the DNA TGTGCCAGCAGCTTCCGGGCAATGAACACTGAAGCTTTCTTT. Protein product: CASSFRAMNTEAFF.

This clonotype showed up just a few times. V gene TRBV6-6 combines with J gene TRBJ1-2, with D hard to call. The CDR3 is 12 residues long. V lost 5 bases to trimming and J lost 3 bases, with 7 bases between them. Germline CDR1 is MNHNY and CDR2 is SVGAGI (reference sequence). CDR3 protein: CASSREYYGYTF. CDR3 nucleotide sequence: TGTGCCAGCAGTAGGGAATACTATGGCTACACCTTC.

This clonotype was recorded a few times. The chain joins TRBV9 to TRBJ1-1; 8 positions agree with TRBD1. CDR1 and CDR2 from the germline V gene are SGDLS and YYNGEE. The ends lost 3 bases at V and 1 base at J; junction bases unmatched: 5. The CDR3 spans 15 residues. The CDR3 nucleotides are TGTGCCAGCAGCGCTCTACAGGGGGGGAACACTGAAGCTTTCTTT. Translated: CASSALQGGNTEAFF.

The chain carries TRBV19 and TRBJ2-7; 8 nucleotides agree with TRBD2. CDR3 size: 14 residues. Losses at the gene ends were 5 bases for V and 1 base for J; bases not matched to a gene: 4. The germline V gene encodes CDR1 LNHDA and CDR2 SQIVND (reference sequence). This CDR3 is CASSEAGESYEQYF. The CDR3 nucleotides are TGTGCCAGTAGTGAAGCGGGAGAGTCCTACGAGCAGTACTTC. Full variable domain (rest looked up from reference TRBV19 and TRBJ2-7): DGGITQSPKYLFRKEGQNVTLSCEQNLNHDAMYWYRQDPGQGLRLIYYSQIVNDFQKGDIAEGYSVSREKKESFPLTVTSAQKNPTAFYLCASSEAGESYEQYFGPGTRLTVT.

This clonotype was detected ten times or more. V and J are TRBV9 and TRBJ1-6; D is uncertain. This CDR3 is 14 amino acids long. CDR1 and CDR2 (germline): SGDLS, YYNGEE. The V end was cut by 2 bases, the J end by 5 bases, with 8 bases between. The CDR3 loop is CASSVDPNNSPLHF. DNA of the CDR3: TGTGCCAGCAGCGTGGACCCAAATAATTCACCCCTCCACTTT.

As regards this clonotype: An end of the junction differs from the germline gene, which may be a read error. This chain's CDR3 is CAASVRVETQYF. DNA for the CDR3: TGTGCCGCCAGTGTCCGGGTGGAGACCCAGTACTTC. V gene TRBV24-1 combines with J gene TRBJ2-5, with D unclear. Looked up from germline, CDR1 is KGHDR and CDR2 is SFDVKD. There are 12 residues in the CDR3.

This clonotype was seen many times. V is TRBV25-1 and J is TRBJ2-2; weak D call: TRBD2 (5 bases). V was clipped by 0 bases and J by 7 bases, with 15 bases between them. Germline CDR1 is MGHDK and CDR2 is SYGVNS. The CDR3 has 16 amino acids. CDR3 protein: CASSEYTRPTGGELFF. The CDR3 DNA reads TGTGCCAGCAGTGAATACACTAGGCCCACTGGCGGGGAGCTGTTTTTT.

The genes are TRBV12-3 or TRBV12-4 and TRBJ2-7; 10 positions match TRBD2. V lost 8 bases and J lost 2; bases outside the gene matches: 3. The CDR3 covers 13 residues. Here the CDR3 reads CASQLAGAYEQYF. The CDR3 region has the DNA TGTGCCAGCCAGCTAGCGGGAGCCTACGAGCAGTACTTC.

Note on this clonotype: A far larger clone is just one base off, so this is likely a read error. The conserved phenylalanine or tryptophan is not found at the CDR3 terminus, so this likely reflects a read error. The CDR3 region is CASSGQGYTEAFV. In DNA form, the CDR3 reads TGTGCCAGCAGTGGCCAGGGGTATACTGAAGCTTTCGTT. The chain recombines TRBV2 with TRBJ1-1; TRBD1 is a possible D gene (6 bases). The CDR3 is 13 residues long. V was clipped by 4 bases and J by 5 bases, with 11 bases between them. CDR1 SNHLY and CDR2 FYNNEI come from the germline V gene.

This clonotype has at least ten counts. The rearrangement uses TRBV19 and TRBJ1-5, with D possibly matching TRBD1 (5 bases). The V and J ends lost 3 bases and 7 bases respectively, with 13 bases between them. Germline V gene data show CDR1 as LNHDA and CDR2 as SQIVND (reference sequence). The CDR3 contains 14 residues. DNA for the CDR3: TGTGCCAGTAGTATCCTGAGGGGCCCCCAGCCCCAGCATTTT. It codes for CASSILRGPQPQHF.

This clonotype showed up many times. The CDR3 DNA reads as TGCAGTGCTAGTCCAGGCAGGGTTAGCACTGAAGCTTTCTTT. Encoded protein: CSASPGRVSTEAFF. The chain recombines TRBV20-1 with TRBJ1-1; D perhaps matches TRBD1 (5 bases). Germline CDR1 is DFQATT and CDR2 is SNEGSKA (reference sequence). Trimming removed 3 bases from V and 4 bases from J, with 15 bases in between. The CDR3 has 14 amino acids.

This clonotype was seen at least ten times. The chain employs TRBV7-9 and TRBJ1-2; possible D gene TRBD1, 5 bases. The ends were cut back, 1 base at V and 4 bases at J, with 7 bases in the middle. This CDR3 has 13 residues. Germline CDR1 reads SEHNR; CDR2 reads FQNEAQ (reference sequence). The CDR3 DNA reads TGTGCCAGCAGCTTAGGACAGTTCTATGGCTACACCTTC. It yields the protein CASSLGQFYGYTF.

The V call is TRBV2, the J call TRBJ2-5; D is possibly TRBD2 (6 bases). V lost 6 bases and J lost 4, with 12 bases in between. Germline CDR1 and CDR2: SNHLY and FYNNEI. The length of the CDR3 is 13 residues. The CDR3 DNA sequence: TGTGCCAGCAGGTACCGGGAGCGAGAGACCCAGTACTTC. Residues: CASRYRERETQYF.

This chain uses TRBV29-1 with TRBJ2-6; D remains ambiguous. CDR1 SQVTM and CDR2 ANQGSEA come from the germline V gene. The CDR3 is 9 residues long. The ends were cut back, 4 bases at V and 12 bases at J, with 4 bases in the middle. CDR3 sequence (DNA): TGCAGCGTTGTACTCGTCCTGACTTTC. Protein: CSVVLVLTF.